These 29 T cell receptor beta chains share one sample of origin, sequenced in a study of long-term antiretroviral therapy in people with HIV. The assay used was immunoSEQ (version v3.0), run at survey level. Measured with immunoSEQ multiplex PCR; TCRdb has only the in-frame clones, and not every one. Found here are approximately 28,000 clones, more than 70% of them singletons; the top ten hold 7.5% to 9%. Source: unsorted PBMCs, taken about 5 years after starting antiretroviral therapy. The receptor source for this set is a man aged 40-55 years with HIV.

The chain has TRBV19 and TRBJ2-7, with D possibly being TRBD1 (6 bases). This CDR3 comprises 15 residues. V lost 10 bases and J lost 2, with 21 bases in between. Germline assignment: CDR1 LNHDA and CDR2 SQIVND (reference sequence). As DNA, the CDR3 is TGTGCCACGTCCATGGGCCAGGGGCGGGCCTACGAGCAGTACTTC. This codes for CATSMGQGRAYEQYF.

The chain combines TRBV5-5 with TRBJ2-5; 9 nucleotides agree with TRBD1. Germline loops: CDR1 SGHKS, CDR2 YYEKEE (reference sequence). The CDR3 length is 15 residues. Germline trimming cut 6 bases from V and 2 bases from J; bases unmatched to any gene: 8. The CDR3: CASNLRDRVQETQYF. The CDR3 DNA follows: TGTGCCAGCAACCTCCGGGACAGGGTACAAGAGACCCAGTACTTC. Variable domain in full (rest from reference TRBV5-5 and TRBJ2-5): DAGVTQSPTHLIKTRGQQVTLRCSPISGHKSVSWYQQVLGQGPQFIFQYYEKEERGRGNFPDRFSARQFPNYSSELNVNALLLGDSALYLCASNLRDRVQETQYFGPGTRLLVL.

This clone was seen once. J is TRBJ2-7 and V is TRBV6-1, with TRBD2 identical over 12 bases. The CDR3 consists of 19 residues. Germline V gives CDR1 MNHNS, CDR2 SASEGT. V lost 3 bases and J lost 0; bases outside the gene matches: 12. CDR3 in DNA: TGTGCCAGCAGTGAGGGACTAGCGGGTAACCCTGGGAGCTCCTACGAGCAGTACTTC. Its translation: CASSEGLAGNPGSSYEQYF.

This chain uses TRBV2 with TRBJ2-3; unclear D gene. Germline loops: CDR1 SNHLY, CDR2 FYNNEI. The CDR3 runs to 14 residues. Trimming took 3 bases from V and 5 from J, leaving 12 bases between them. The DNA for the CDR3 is TGTGCCAGCAGTGATGGTCCTATGGGAGATACGCAGTATTTT. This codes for CASSDGPMGDTQYF.

CDR3 DNA: TGTGCCAGCAAGCCAGGTCCTAATTCACCCCTCCACTTT. It codes for CASKPGPNSPLHF. The chain links TRBV2 to TRBJ1-6; D gene ambiguous. The CDR3 runs to 13 residues. Germline V CDR1 and CDR2: SNHLY, FYNNEI. Trimming shortened V by 7 bases and J by 6 bases, and 10 bases separated the two germline ends.

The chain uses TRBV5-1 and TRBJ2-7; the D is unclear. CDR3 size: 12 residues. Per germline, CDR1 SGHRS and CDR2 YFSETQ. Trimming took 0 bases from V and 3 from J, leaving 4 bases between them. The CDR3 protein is CASSLEGYEQYF. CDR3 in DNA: TGCGCCAGCAGCTTGGAAGGCTACGAGCAGTACTTC. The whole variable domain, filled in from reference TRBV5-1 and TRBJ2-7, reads KAGVTQTPRYLIKTRGQQVTLSCSPISGHRSVSWYQQTPGQGLQFLFEYFSETQRNKGNFPGRFSGRQFSNSRSEMNVSTLELGDSALYLCASSLEGYEQYFGPGTRLTVT.

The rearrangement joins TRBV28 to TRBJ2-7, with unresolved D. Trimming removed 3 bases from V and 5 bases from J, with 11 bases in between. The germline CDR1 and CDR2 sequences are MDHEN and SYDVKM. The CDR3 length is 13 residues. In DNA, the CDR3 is TGTGCCAGCAGTTTCTCGGGTACCCACGAGCAGTACTTC. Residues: CASSFSGTHEQYF.

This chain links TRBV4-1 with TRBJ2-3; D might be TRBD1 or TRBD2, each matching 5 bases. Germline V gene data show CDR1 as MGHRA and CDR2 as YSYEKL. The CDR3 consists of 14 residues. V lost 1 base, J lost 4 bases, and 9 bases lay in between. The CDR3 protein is CASSQALGADTQYF. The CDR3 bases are TGCGCCAGCAGCCAAGCGTTGGGGGCAGATACGCAGTATTTT.

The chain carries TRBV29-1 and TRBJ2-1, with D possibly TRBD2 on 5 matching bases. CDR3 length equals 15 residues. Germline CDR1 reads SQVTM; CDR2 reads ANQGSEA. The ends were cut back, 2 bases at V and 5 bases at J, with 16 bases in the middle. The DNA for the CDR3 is TGCAGCGTTGAACTCCGACTGCGGGTGCACAATGAGCAGTTCTTC. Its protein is CSVELRLRVHNEQFF.

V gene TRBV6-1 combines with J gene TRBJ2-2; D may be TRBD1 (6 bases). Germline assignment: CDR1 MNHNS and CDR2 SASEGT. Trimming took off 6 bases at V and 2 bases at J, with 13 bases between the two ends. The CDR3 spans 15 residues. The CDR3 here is CASRRQDPNTGELFF. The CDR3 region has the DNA TGTGCCAGCAGGAGACAGGACCCTAACACCGGGGAGCTGTTTTTT.

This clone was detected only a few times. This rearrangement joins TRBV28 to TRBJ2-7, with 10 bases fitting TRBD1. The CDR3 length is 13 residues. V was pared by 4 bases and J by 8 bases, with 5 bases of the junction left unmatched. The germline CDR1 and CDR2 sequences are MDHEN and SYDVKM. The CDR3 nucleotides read TGTGCCAGCAGTTCCGCGGGACAGGGGCAGCAGTACTTC. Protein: CASSSAGQGQQYF.

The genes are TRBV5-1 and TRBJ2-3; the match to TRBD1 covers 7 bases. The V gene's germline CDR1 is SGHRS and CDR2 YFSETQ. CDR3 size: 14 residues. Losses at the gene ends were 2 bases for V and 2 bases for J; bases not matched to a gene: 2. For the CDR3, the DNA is TGCGCCAGCAGCTTAGGGACAGCCACAGATACGCAGTATTTT. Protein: CASSLGTATDTQYF.

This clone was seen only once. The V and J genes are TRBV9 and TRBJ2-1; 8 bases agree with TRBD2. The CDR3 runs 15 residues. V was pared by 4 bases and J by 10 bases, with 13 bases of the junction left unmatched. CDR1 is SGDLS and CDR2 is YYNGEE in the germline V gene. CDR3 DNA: TGTGCCAGCAGCCCCCAAGGGAGCGGGAGTCGCGAGCAGTTCTTC. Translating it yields CASSPQGSGSREQFF.

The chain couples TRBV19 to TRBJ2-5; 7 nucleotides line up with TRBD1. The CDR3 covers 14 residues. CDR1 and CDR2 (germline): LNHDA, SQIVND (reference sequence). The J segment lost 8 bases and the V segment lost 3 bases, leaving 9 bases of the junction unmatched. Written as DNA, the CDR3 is TGTGCCAGTAGTATCAAAGGACAGGCCGCTACCCAGTACTTC. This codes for CASSIKGQAATQYF.

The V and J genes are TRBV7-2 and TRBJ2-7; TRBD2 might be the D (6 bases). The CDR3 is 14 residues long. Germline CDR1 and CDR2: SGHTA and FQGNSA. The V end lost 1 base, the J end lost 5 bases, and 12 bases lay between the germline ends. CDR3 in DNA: TGTGCCAGCAGCTTAGAGGTAGCGGCCCACGAGCAGTACTTC. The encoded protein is CASSLEVAAHEQYF.

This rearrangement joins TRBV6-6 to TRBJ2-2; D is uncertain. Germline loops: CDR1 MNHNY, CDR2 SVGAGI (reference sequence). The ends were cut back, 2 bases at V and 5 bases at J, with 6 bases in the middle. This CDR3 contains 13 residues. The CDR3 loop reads CASSYPVTGELFF. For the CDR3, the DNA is TGTGCCAGCAGTTACCCTGTTACCGGGGAGCTGTTTTTT.

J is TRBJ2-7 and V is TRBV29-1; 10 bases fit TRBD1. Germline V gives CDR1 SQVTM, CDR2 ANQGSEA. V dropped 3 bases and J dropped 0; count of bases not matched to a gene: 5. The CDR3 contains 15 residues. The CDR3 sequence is CSVEGTGDHSYEQYF. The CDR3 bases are TGCAGCGTTGAGGGGACAGGGGACCACTCCTACGAGCAGTACTTC.

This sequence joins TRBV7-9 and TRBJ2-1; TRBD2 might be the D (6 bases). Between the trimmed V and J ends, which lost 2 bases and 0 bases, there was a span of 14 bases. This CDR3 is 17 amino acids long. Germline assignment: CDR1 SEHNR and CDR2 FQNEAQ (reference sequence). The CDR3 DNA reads TGTGCCAGCAGCTTATGGCCAGCGGGTAGCTCCTACAATGAGCAGTTCTTC. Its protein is CASSLWPAGSSYNEQFF.

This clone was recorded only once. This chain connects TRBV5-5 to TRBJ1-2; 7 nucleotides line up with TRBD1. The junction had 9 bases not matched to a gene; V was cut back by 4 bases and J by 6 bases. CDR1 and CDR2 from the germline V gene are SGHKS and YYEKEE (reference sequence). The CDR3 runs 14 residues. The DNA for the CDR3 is TGTGCCAGCAGCCCTCAACAGGGGATAAATGGCTACACCTTC. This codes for CASSPQQGINGYTF. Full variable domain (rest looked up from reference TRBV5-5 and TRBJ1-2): DAGVTQSPTHLIKTRGQQVTLRCSPISGHKSVSWYQQVLGQGPQFIFQYYEKEERGRGNFPDRFSARQFPNYSSELNVNALLLGDSALYLCASSPQQGINGYTFGSGTRLTVV.

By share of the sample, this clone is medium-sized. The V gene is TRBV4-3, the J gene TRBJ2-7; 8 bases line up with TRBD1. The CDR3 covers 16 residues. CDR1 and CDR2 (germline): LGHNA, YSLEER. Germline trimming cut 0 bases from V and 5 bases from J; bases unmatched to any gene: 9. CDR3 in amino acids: CASSQDSGRGRDEQYF. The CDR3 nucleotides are TGCGCCAGCAGCCAAGATAGCGGCAGGGGGCGAGACGAGCAGTACTTC.

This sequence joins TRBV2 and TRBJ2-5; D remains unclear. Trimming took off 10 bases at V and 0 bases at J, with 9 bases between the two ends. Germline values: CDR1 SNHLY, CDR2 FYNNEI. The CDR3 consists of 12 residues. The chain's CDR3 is CATETDQETQYF. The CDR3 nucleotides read TGTGCCACCGAGACGGACCAAGAGACCCAGTACTTC.

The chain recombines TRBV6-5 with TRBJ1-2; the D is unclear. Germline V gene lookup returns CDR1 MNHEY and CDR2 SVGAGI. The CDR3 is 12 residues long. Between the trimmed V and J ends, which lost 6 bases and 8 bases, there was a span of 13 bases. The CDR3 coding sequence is TGTGCCAGCAGGACCTTATCCGGCGGCTACACCTTC. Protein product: CASRTLSGGYTF.

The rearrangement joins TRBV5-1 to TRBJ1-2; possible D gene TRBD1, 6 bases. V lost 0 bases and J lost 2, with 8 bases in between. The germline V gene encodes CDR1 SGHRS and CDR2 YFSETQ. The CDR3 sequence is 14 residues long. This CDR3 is CASSLGTVNYGYTF. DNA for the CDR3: TGCGCCAGCAGCTTGGGGACAGTAAACTATGGCTACACCTTC.

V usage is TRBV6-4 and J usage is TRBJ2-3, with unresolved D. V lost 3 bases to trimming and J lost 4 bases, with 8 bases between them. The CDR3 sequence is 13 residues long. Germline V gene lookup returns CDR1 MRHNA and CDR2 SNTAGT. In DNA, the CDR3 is TGTGCCAGCAGTGAGGGGATATCAGATACGCAGTATTTT. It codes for CASSEGISDTQYF.

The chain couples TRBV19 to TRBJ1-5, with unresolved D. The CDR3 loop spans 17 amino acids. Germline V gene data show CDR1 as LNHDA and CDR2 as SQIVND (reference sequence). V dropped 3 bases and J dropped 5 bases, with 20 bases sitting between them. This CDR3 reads CASSIDGGRVSDQPQHF. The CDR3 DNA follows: TGTGCCAGTAGTATTGACGGAGGACGGGTATCTGATCAGCCCCAGCATTTT.

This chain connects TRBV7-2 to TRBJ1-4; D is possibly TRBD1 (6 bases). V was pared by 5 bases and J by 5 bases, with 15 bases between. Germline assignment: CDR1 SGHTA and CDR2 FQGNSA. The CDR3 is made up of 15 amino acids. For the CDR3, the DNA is TGTGCCAGCAGCCCCGAAGGGGGAATGAATGAAAAACTGTTTTTT. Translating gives CASSPEGGMNEKLFF.

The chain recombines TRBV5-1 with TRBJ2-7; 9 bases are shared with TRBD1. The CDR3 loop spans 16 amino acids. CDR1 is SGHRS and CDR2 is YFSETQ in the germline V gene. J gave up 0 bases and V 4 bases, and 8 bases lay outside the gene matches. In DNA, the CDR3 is TGCGCCAGCAGCGAAGGACAGGGGTTTGACTCCTACGAGCAGTACTTC. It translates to CASSEGQGFDSYEQYF. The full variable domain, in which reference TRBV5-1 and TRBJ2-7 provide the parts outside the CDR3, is KAGVTQTPRYLIKTRGQQVTLSCSPISGHRSVSWYQQTPGQGLQFLFEYFSETQRNKGNFPGRFSGRQFSNSRSEMNVSTLELGDSALYLCASSEGQGFDSYEQYFGPGTRLTVT.

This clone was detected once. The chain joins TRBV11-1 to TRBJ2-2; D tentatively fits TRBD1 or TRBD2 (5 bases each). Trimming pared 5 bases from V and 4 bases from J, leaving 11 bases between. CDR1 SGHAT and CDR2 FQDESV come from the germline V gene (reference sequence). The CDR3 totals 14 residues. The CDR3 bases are TGTGCCAGCAGCCTGGGGACGACCACCGGGGAGCTGTTTTTT. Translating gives CASSLGTTTGELFF.

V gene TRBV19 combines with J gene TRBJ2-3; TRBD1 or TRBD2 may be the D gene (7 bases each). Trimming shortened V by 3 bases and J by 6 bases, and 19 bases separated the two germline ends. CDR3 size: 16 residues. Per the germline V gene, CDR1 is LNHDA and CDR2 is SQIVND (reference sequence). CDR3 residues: CASSILGRGGKDTQYF. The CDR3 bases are TGTGCCAGTAGTATTCTCGGCAGGGGGGGCAAGGATACGCAGTATTTT.